These 18 T cell receptor beta chains were all obtained from the same sample, sequenced in a study of blood T cell repertoires in COVID-19. Profiled with immunoSEQ multiplex PCR; TCRdb holds only in-frame clones, not every one. The sample holds about 120,000 clones, approximately 90% seen once. The sample consisted of peripheral blood. The receptors derive from a woman between 45 and 60 years old with acute or convalescent COVID-19.

This clone occurred once. The chain recombines TRBV7-3 with TRBJ1-1; 7 bases are a match to TRBD1. Germline loops: CDR1 SGHTA, CDR2 FQGTGA. This CDR3 has 14 residues. The V segment lost 5 bases and the J segment 6 bases; nucleotides outside the gene matches: 9. This CDR3 is CASSLDRESPEAFF. Written as DNA, the CDR3 is TGTGCCAGCAGCCTCGACAGGGAAAGCCCTGAAGCTTTCTTT.

V usage is TRBV6-5 and J usage is TRBJ2-7, with TRBD1 matching over 9 bases. The CDR3 has 14 residues. V was clipped by 7 bases and J by 6 bases; unmatched bases: 10. From germline, CDR1 is MNHEY and CDR2 SVGAGI. CDR3 DNA sequence: TGTGCCAGCATCCCCCGGGACAGGGCGGGCGAGCAGTACTTC. This translates into CASIPRDRAGEQYF.

V and J are TRBV30 and TRBJ2-2, with 9 bases identical to TRBD1. The CDR3 covers 13 residues. In germline, CDR1 is GTSNPN, CDR2 SVGIG (reference sequence). Trimming removed 7 bases from V and 5 bases from J; junction bases left unmatched: 5. CDR3 protein: CAYRGQGTGELFF. The CDR3 DNA sequence: TGTGCCTACAGGGGGCAGGGGACCGGGGAGCTGTTTTTT.

The V call is TRBV6-1, the J call TRBJ2-3; a possible D gene is TRBD1 (6 bases). Germline CDR1 and CDR2: MNHNS and SASEGT. This CDR3 comprises 14 residues. V shed 3 bases and J shed 3 bases, with 10 bases lying between them. CDR3 region: CASSEGAMTDTQYF. The DNA of the CDR3 is TGTGCCAGCAGTGAGGGGGCAATGACAGATACGCAGTATTTT.

The chain links TRBV7-8 to TRBJ2-3, with 13 bases that match TRBD2. V lost 5 bases and J lost 0; bases outside the gene matches: 5. The CDR3 spans 17 residues. Germline V lookup: CDR1 SGHVS, CDR2 FQNEAQ. Here the CDR3 reads CASSPLTSGGSTDTQYF. CDR3 bases: TGTGCCAGCAGCCCCTTGACTAGCGGGGGGAGCACAGATACGCAGTATTTT.

This clone was observed once. The V call is TRBV6-2 or TRBV6-3, the J call TRBJ2-1, with TRBD2 matching over 7 bases. Per the germline V gene, CDR1 is MNHEY and CDR2 is SVGEGT. This CDR3 has 13 amino acids. The junction had 6 bases not matched to a gene; V was cut back by 6 bases and J by 7 bases. The CDR3 here is CASSPSGWNEQFF. CDR3 nucleotide sequence: TGTGCCAGCAGCCCTAGCGGTTGGAATGAGCAGTTCTTC.

This chain joins TRBV5-4 and TRBJ2-3, with D maybe TRBD2 (5 bases). V gave up 2 bases and J gave up 0 bases, with 10 bases separating them. Germline assignment: CDR1 SGHNT and CDR2 YYREEE (reference sequence). The length of the CDR3 is 15 residues. The CDR3: CASSFSRDSTDTQYF. CDR3 nucleotides: TGTGCCAGCAGCTTCTCGAGGGATAGCACAGATACGCAGTATTTT.

This clone was observed a handful of times. This chain joins TRBV7-6 and TRBJ1-2; D call uncertain. This CDR3 region has 13 residues. Germline V gene data show CDR1 as SGHVS and CDR2 as FNYEAQ. Trimming removed 5 bases from V and 5 bases from J, with 12 bases in between. The CDR3 DNA follows: TGTGCCAGCAGCCGAGGGTTGACGTATGGCTACACCTTC. This codes for CASSRGLTYGYTF.

V and J are TRBV5-1 and TRBJ1-1; weak D call: TRBD1 (5 bases). In germline, CDR1 is SGHRS, CDR2 YFSETQ. The CDR3 contains 16 residues. Trimming removed 4 bases at V and 5 bases at J, with 21 bases between. Written as DNA, the CDR3 is TGCGCCAGCAGCCCTTGGGGTACAGGAGGGGAAACTGAAGCTTTCTTT. This codes for CASSPWGTGGETEAFF.

V and J are TRBV25-1 and TRBJ1-5; D gene uncertain. The CDR3 runs to 14 residues. Germline CDR1 and CDR2: MGHDK and SYGVNS. V lost 5 bases and J 0 bases, leaving 8 bases between the germline ends. The CDR3 DNA reads as TGTGCCAGCAGTCTCTACAGTAGCAATCAGCCCCAGCATTTT. It encodes CASSLYSSNQPQHF.

The chain joins TRBV7-9 to TRBJ1-1; D perhaps matches TRBD1 (6 bases). Trimming removed 1 base at V and 7 bases at J, with 13 bases between. CDR1 and CDR2 from the germline V gene are SEHNR and FQNEAQ (reference sequence). The CDR3 consists of 14 residues. The CDR3 loop reads CASSLESGTNEAFF. The CDR3 DNA is TGTGCCAGCAGCTTAGAGTCCGGGACAAATGAAGCTTTCTTT.

Worth noting for this clone: A read error may produce the germline difference seen at one junction end. The rearrangement uses TRBV30 and TRBJ1-5, with D unclear. CDR3 length equals 13 residues. Germline lookup yields CDR1 GTSNPN and CDR2 SVGIG (reference sequence). CDR3 region: CAWSTDRNQPQHF. CDR3 DNA sequence: TGTGCTTGGAGTACAGACCGCAATCAGCCCCAGCATTTT.

Points on this clone: This sample includes further DNA sequences coding for the same CDR3. The gene calls are TRBV7-2 and TRBJ1-2; 7 nucleotides agree with TRBD1. V lost 5 bases to trimming and J lost 3 bases; unmatched junction nucleotides: 3. Germline-derived CDR1 and CDR2 are SGHTA and FQGNSA. There are 13 residues in the CDR3. The CDR3 reads CASSPGTDYGYTF. CDR3 sequence (DNA): TGTGCCAGCAGCCCCGGGACAGACTATGGCTACACCTTC.

V is TRBV6-6 and J is TRBJ1-2; 7 bases are shared with TRBD1. Germline CDR1 and CDR2: MNHNY and SVGAGI (reference sequence). J gave up 0 bases and V 5 bases, and 9 bases lay outside the gene matches. The CDR3 spans 16 residues. DNA for the CDR3: TGTGCCAGCAGTAACAGGGACAGCTATTCTAACTATGGCTACACCTTC. This codes for CASSNRDSYSNYGYTF.

The DNA of the CDR3 is TGTGCCAGCAGCCCAGGGAACACCGGGGAGCTGTTTTTT. Protein product: CASSPGNTGELFF. V and J are TRBV13 and TRBJ2-2; no clear D gene. V lost 5 bases and J 1 base, leaving 5 bases between the germline ends. Germline-derived CDR1 and CDR2 are PRHDT and FYEKMQ (reference sequence). This CDR3 region has 13 residues.

The chain is built from TRBV5-1 and TRBJ1-1; TRBD1 matches at 10 bases. Trimming at V came to 4 bases and at J to 3 bases, leaving 6 bases not matched to a gene. From germline, CDR1 is SGHRS and CDR2 YFSETQ. The CDR3 covers 15 residues. The CDR3 DNA follows: TGCGCCAGCAGCGGCGGGGACAGGGGTTACACTGAAGCTTTCTTT. Amino acid sequence: CASSGGDRGYTEAFF. Full variable domain (rest looked up from reference TRBV5-1 and TRBJ1-1): KAGVTQTPRYLIKTRGQQVTLSCSPISGHRSVSWYQQTPGQGLQFLFEYFSETQRNKGNFPGRFSGRQFSNSRSEMNVSTLELGDSALYLCASSGGDRGYTEAFFGQGTRLTVV.

V and J are TRBV10-2 and TRBJ2-7; D is perhaps TRBD1 (6 bases). The length of the CDR3 is 12 residues. V was shortened by 9 bases and J by 2 bases, with 11 bases between the two germline ends. Germline V CDR1 and CDR2: WSHSY, SAAADI. CDR3 nucleotides: TGCGCCAGTGGGGGCTGGGCCTACGAGCAGTACTTC. Amino acids: CASGGWAYEQYF.

V is TRBV3-1 (or the pseudogene TRBV3-2) and J is TRBJ2-3; D is unclear. CDR1 LGHDT and CDR2 YNNKEL come from the germline V gene (reference sequence). V lost 3 bases and J lost 5, with 9 bases in between. The CDR3 totals 13 residues. The CDR3, as DNA: TGTGCCAGCAGCCACTTACAGAGAGATACGCAGTATTTT. It specifies CASSHLQRDTQYF.